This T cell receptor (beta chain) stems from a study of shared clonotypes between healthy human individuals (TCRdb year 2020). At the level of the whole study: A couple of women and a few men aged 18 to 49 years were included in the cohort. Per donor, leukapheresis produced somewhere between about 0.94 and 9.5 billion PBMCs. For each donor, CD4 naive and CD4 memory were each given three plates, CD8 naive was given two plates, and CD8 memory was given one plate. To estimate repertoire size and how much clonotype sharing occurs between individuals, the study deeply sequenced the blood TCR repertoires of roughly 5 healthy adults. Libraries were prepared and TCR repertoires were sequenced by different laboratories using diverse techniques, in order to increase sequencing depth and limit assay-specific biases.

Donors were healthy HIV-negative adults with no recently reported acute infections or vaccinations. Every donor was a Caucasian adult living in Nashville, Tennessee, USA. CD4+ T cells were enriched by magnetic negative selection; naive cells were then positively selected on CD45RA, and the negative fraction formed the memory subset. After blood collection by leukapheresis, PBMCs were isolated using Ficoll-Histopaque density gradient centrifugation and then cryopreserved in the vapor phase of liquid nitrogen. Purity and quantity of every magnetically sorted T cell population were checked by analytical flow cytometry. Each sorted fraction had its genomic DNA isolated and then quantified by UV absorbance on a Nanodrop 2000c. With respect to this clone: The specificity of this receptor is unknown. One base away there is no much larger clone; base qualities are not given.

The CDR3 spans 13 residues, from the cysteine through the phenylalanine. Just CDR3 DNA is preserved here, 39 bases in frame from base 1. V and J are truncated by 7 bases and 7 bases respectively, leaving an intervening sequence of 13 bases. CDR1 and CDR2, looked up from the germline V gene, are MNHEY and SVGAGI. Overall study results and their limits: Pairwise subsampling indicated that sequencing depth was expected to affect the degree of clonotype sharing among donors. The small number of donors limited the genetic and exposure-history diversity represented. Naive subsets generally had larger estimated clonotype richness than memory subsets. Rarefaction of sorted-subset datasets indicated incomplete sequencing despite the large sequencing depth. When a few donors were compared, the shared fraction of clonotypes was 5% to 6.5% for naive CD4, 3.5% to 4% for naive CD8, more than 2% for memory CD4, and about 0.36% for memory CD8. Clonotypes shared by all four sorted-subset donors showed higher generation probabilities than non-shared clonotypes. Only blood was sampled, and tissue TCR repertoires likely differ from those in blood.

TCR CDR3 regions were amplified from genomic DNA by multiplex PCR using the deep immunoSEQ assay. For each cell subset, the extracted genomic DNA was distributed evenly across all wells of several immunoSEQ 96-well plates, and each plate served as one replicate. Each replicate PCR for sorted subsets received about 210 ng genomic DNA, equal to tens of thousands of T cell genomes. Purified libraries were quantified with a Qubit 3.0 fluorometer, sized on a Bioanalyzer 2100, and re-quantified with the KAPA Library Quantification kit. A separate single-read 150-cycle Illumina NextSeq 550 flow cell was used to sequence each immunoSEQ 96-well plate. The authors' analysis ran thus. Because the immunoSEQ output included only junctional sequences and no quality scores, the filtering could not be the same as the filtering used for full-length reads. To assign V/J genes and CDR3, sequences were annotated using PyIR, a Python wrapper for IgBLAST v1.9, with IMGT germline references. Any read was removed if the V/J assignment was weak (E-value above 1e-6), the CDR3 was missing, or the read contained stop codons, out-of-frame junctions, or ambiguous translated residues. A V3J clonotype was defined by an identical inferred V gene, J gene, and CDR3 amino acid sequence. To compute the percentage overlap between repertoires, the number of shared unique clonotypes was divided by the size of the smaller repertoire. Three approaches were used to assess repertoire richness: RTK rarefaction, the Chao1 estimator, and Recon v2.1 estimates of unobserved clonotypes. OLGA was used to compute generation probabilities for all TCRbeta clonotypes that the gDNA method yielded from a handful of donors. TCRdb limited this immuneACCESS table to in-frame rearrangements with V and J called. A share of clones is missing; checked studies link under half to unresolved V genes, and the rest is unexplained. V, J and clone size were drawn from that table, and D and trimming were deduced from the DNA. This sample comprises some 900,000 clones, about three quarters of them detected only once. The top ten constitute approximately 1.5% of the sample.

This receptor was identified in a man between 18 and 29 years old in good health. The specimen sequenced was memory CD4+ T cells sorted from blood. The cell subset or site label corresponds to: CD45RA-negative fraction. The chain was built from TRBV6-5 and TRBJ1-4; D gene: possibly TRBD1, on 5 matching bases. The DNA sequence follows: TGTGCCAGCAATGGGGGGAAGGGTGAAAAACTGTTTTTT. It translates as CASNGGKGEKLFF.